Sequencing of this T cell receptor beta chain was carried out in a study of cytomegalovirus exposure and HLA in healthy donors. Study information: Within the Caucasian-associated ancestry cluster were approximately 77% of the approximately 390 genotyped donors. Study-level results: Previously analyzed data showed that most TCR beta V segments were productive at a frequency of about 87% or about 30%.

CDR1 and CDR2 (germline): SEHNR, FQNEAQ (reference sequence). V lost 5 bases, J lost 5 bases, and 7 bases stayed unmatched. This CDR3 is built from 15 residues. Points on this clone: Its antigen is unidentified.

This PCR relied on a set of 60 Vbeta primers and 13 Jbeta primers. The protocol was immunoSEQ multiplex PCR, while the TCRdb copy is restricted to in-frame clones and leaves out a portion. Of 65,000 to 95,000 clones listed, 60% to 85% are singletons. The sequence derives from a man between 65 and 85 years old in good health and CMV-seronegative. The rearrangement links TRBV7-9 to TRBJ2-1, with 9 bases fitting TRBD2. Sample: PBMCs. CDR3 sequence reads: CASSPPGLADNEQFF. CDR3 DNA: TGTGCCAGCAGCCCACCGGGACTAGCTGACAATGAGCAGTTCTTC.